The 20 T cell receptor beta chains below all came from one sample that was sequenced in a study of shared clonotypes between healthy human individuals. The method was immunoSEQ multiplex PCR; TCRdb's version includes in-frame clones alone and lacks a portion of them. The sample lists roughly 2.2 million clones, just over 90% seen once, with 0.35% to 0.5% in the top ten. Sequencing was done on a sample of naive CD4+ T cells from PBMCs. The sample's subset: CD45RA+ positively selected. The receptor set was obtained from a man younger than 35 in good health. Some clones in this sample may be carry-over from other donors' samples.

This clone was recorded a few times. The chain combines TRBV28 with TRBJ1-1; no clear D. Between the trimmed V and J ends, which lost 6 bases and 1 base, there was a span of 6 bases. In germline, CDR1 is MDHEN, CDR2 SYDVKM. This CDR3 is 12 amino acids long. CDR3 protein: CASSPWNTEAFF. For the CDR3, the DNA is TGTGCCAGCAGCCCCTGGAACACTGAAGCTTTCTTT.

The chain has TRBV9 and TRBJ1-1; 8 nucleotides align to TRBD1. Germline CDR1 is SGDLS and CDR2 is YYNGEE. The V and J ends lost 4 bases and 7 bases, in that order; junction bases with no gene match: 12. This CDR3 comprises 15 residues. CDR3: CASSPPGPDRGEAFF. The CDR3 coding sequence is TGTGCCAGCAGCCCCCCGGGCCCAGACAGGGGTGAAGCTTTCTTT.

The chain couples TRBV7-9 to TRBJ2-6; D possibly corresponds to TRBD1 (5 bases). The CDR3 extends over 15 amino acids. Germline CDR1 is SEHNR and CDR2 is FQNEAQ (reference sequence). Trimming shortened V by 2 bases and J by 2 bases, and 7 bases separated the two germline ends. Written as DNA, the CDR3 is TGTGCCAGCAGCTTATCAGGGACTGGGGCCAACGTCCTGACTTTC. Encoded protein: CASSLSGTGANVLTF.

This clone was seen just once. V is TRBV7-8 and J is TRBJ1-2; 9 bases align to TRBD1. The CDR3 spans 12 residues. Trimming cost V 7 bases and J 8 bases; bases outside gene matches: 5. The germline gives CDR1 SGHVS, CDR2 FQNEAQ. The CDR3 here is CASTTGGRGYTF. The CDR3 nucleotides read TGTGCCAGCACAACAGGGGGCCGGGGCTACACCTTC.

As for this clone: Different DNA sequences within this sample yield the same CDR3. This chain uses TRBV5-1 with TRBJ2-3; D not resolved. Trimming cost V 3 bases and J 1 base, with 9 bases left between them. The CDR3 contains 14 residues. Germline V CDR1 and CDR2: SGHRS, YFSETQ. The CDR3: CASSSPSGTDTQYF. As DNA, the CDR3 is TGCGCCAGCAGCTCCCCCAGCGGCACAGATACGCAGTATTTT. The variable domain in full, with the rest retrieved from reference TRBV5-1 and TRBJ2-3, is KAGVTQTPRYLIKTRGQQVTLSCSPISGHRSVSWYQQTPGQGLQFLFEYFSETQRNKGNFPGRFSGRQFSNSRSEMNVSTLELGDSALYLCASSSPSGTDTQYFGPGTRLTVL.

This clone appeared once. Other DNA sequences from this sample encode an identical CDR3 as well. V is TRBV6-5 and J is TRBJ1-1; D unresolved. The CDR3 sequence is 13 residues long. V was trimmed by 2 bases and J by 1 base, leaving 5 bases between them. Per germline, CDR1 MNHEY and CDR2 SVGAGI. CDR3 sequence reads: CASSYRRNTEAFF. CDR3 DNA sequence: TGTGCCAGCAGTTACCGAAGGAACACTGAAGCTTTCTTT.

Worth noting for this clone: The same CDR3 also results from other DNA sequences found in this sample. V usage is TRBV30 and J usage is TRBJ1-1, with a weak D call TRBD1 (5 bases). Germline assignment: CDR1 GTSNPN and CDR2 SVGIG (reference sequence). V gave up 1 base and J gave up 4 bases, with 7 bases separating them. The CDR3 is 12 amino acids. CDR3 sequence: CAWSEGSTEAFF. CDR3 sequence (DNA): TGTGCCTGGAGTGAGGGGTCCACTGAAGCTTTCTTT.

The chain has TRBV19 and TRBJ2-2, with D maybe TRBD2 (5 bases). The CDR3 spans 15 residues. V was trimmed by 1 base and J by 6 bases, leaving 12 bases between them. Per germline, CDR1 LNHDA and CDR2 SQIVND (reference sequence). The CDR3 nucleotides are TGTGCCAGTAGTATAGGTGGGATTAGCGCCGGGGAGCTGTTTTTT. It is translated as CASSIGGISAGELFF.

V and J are TRBV11-2 and TRBJ2-1; D is perhaps TRBD2 (5 bases). Trimming cost V 4 bases and J 3 bases, with 16 bases left between them. In germline, CDR1 is SGHAT, CDR2 FQNNGV. This CDR3 spans 16 amino acids. CDR3 sequence reads: CASSSGIDWSYNEQFF. For the CDR3, the DNA is TGTGCCAGCAGCTCGGGGATCGACTGGAGCTACAATGAGCAGTTCTTC.

V and J are TRBV14 and TRBJ1-1; the D is unclear. V was shortened by 4 bases and J by 1 base, with 13 bases between the two germline ends. The CDR3 sequence is 15 residues long. The V gene's germline CDR1 is SGHDN and CDR2 FVKESK. This chain's CDR3 is CASSLTLYGNTEAFF. The CDR3 DNA is TGTGCCAGCAGCCTGACACTTTACGGGAACACTGAAGCTTTCTTT.

The chain employs TRBV6-5 and TRBJ2-5; D call uncertain. Trimming removed 0 bases at V and 5 bases at J, with 7 bases between. Germline assignment: CDR1 MNHEY and CDR2 SVGAGI. The CDR3 spans 13 residues. The CDR3 spells CASSYSPKETQYF. For the CDR3, the DNA is TGTGCCAGCAGTTACTCCCCCAAGGAGACCCAGTACTTC.

The gene calls are TRBV28 and TRBJ2-7, with D tentatively TRBD1 (6 bases). The CDR3 covers 14 residues. Trimming took off 5 bases at V and 3 bases at J, with 14 bases between the two ends. CDR1 and CDR2 from the germline V gene are MDHEN and SYDVKM. CDR3 in DNA: TGTGCCAGCAGTCTCCTGGGACACCTCTACGAGCAGTACTTC. Translating it yields CASSLLGHLYEQYF.

V usage is TRBV5-1 and J usage is TRBJ1-2; 9 positions agree with TRBD1. Per germline, CDR1 SGHRS and CDR2 YFSETQ. V lost 2 bases, J lost 3 bases, and 5 bases stayed unmatched. The CDR3 runs to 15 residues. The CDR3 here is CASSFSQGADYGYTF. The CDR3 bases are TGCGCCAGCAGCTTCTCACAGGGGGCTGACTATGGCTACACCTTC. The variable domain in full, with the rest retrieved from reference TRBV5-1 and TRBJ1-2, is KAGVTQTPRYLIKTRGQQVTLSCSPISGHRSVSWYQQTPGQGLQFLFEYFSETQRNKGNFPGRFSGRQFSNSRSEMNVSTLELGDSALYLCASSFSQGADYGYTFGSGTRLTVV.

This clone was counted only a few times. The V and J genes are TRBV7-9 and TRBJ1-1; D gene ambiguous. CDR1 SEHNR and CDR2 FQNEAQ come from the germline V gene (reference sequence). Trimming took 2 bases from V and 4 from J, leaving 5 bases between them. The CDR3 length is 12 residues. CDR3 DNA: TGTGCCAGCAGCTTATCGAGCACTGAAGCTTTCTTT. This sequence encodes CASSLSSTEAFF.

The V gene is TRBV2, the J gene TRBJ1-1; D not certain. Per germline, CDR1 SNHLY and CDR2 FYNNEI. This CDR3 spans 13 amino acids. V lost 4 bases and J 1 base, leaving 7 bases between the germline ends. CDR3 in amino acids: CASSAKGNTEAFF. In DNA form, the CDR3 reads TGTGCCAGCAGTGCGAAGGGGAACACTGAAGCTTTCTTT.

This clone has just a few counts. V and J are TRBV28 and TRBJ1-5, with D unresolved. Germline V CDR1 and CDR2: MDHEN, SYDVKM. Trimming removed 5 bases at V and 0 bases at J, with 5 bases between. The CDR3 runs to 13 residues. The CDR3 reads CASSQDSNQPQHF. The CDR3 DNA follows: TGTGCCAGCAGTCAGGATAGCAATCAGCCCCAGCATTTT.

This chain joins TRBV5-1 and TRBJ2-2; 13 bases fit TRBD2. The germline V gene encodes CDR1 SGHRS and CDR2 YFSETQ. The V segment lost 5 bases and the J segment 5 bases; nucleotides outside the gene matches: 6. The CDR3 contains 16 residues. CDR3 sequence reads: CASSSGLAGKTGELFF. The CDR3 DNA reads as TGCGCCAGCAGTTCGGGACTAGCGGGAAAGACCGGGGAGCTGTTTTTT.

This clone was seen a single time. The chain uses TRBV7-2 and TRBJ1-2; 9 bases fit TRBD1. Germline trimming cut 5 bases from V and 4 bases from J; bases unmatched to any gene: 5. The germline V gene encodes CDR1 SGHTA and CDR2 FQGNSA. The CDR3 length is 14 residues. CDR3 amino acids: CASSNRGRGYGYTF. CDR3 sequence (DNA): TGTGCCAGCAGCAACAGGGGGCGAGGCTATGGCTACACCTTC.

Regarding this clone: Different DNA sequences within this sample yield the same CDR3. The V call is TRBV28, the J call TRBJ2-5; the D gene could be TRBD1 or TRBD2 (5 bases each). Germline V lookup: CDR1 MDHEN, CDR2 SYDVKM. Trimming stripped 8 bases from V and 5 bases from J, with 9 bases between. This CDR3 has 11 residues. The CDR3, as DNA: TGTGCCAGCCGGGGCGCGGAGACCCAGTACTTC. This encodes CASRGAETQYF. The whole variable domain, remainder taken from reference TRBV28 and TRBJ2-5, is DVKVTQSSRYLVKRTGEKVFLECVQDMDHENMFWYRQDPGLGLRLIYFSYDVKMKEKGDIPEGYSVSREKKERFSLILESASTNQTSMYLCASRGAETQYFGPGTRLLVL.

This clone was observed once. This chain uses TRBV28 with TRBJ2-5; TRBD1 is a possible D gene (7 bases). Trimming removed 4 bases from V and 5 bases from J, with 14 bases in between. The CDR3 runs 14 residues. The V gene's germline CDR1 is MDHEN and CDR2 SYDVKM. CDR3 DNA: TGTGCCAGCAGTTGGAGGGGGCTGTACGAGACCCAGTACTTC. Amino acids: CASSWRGLYETQYF.